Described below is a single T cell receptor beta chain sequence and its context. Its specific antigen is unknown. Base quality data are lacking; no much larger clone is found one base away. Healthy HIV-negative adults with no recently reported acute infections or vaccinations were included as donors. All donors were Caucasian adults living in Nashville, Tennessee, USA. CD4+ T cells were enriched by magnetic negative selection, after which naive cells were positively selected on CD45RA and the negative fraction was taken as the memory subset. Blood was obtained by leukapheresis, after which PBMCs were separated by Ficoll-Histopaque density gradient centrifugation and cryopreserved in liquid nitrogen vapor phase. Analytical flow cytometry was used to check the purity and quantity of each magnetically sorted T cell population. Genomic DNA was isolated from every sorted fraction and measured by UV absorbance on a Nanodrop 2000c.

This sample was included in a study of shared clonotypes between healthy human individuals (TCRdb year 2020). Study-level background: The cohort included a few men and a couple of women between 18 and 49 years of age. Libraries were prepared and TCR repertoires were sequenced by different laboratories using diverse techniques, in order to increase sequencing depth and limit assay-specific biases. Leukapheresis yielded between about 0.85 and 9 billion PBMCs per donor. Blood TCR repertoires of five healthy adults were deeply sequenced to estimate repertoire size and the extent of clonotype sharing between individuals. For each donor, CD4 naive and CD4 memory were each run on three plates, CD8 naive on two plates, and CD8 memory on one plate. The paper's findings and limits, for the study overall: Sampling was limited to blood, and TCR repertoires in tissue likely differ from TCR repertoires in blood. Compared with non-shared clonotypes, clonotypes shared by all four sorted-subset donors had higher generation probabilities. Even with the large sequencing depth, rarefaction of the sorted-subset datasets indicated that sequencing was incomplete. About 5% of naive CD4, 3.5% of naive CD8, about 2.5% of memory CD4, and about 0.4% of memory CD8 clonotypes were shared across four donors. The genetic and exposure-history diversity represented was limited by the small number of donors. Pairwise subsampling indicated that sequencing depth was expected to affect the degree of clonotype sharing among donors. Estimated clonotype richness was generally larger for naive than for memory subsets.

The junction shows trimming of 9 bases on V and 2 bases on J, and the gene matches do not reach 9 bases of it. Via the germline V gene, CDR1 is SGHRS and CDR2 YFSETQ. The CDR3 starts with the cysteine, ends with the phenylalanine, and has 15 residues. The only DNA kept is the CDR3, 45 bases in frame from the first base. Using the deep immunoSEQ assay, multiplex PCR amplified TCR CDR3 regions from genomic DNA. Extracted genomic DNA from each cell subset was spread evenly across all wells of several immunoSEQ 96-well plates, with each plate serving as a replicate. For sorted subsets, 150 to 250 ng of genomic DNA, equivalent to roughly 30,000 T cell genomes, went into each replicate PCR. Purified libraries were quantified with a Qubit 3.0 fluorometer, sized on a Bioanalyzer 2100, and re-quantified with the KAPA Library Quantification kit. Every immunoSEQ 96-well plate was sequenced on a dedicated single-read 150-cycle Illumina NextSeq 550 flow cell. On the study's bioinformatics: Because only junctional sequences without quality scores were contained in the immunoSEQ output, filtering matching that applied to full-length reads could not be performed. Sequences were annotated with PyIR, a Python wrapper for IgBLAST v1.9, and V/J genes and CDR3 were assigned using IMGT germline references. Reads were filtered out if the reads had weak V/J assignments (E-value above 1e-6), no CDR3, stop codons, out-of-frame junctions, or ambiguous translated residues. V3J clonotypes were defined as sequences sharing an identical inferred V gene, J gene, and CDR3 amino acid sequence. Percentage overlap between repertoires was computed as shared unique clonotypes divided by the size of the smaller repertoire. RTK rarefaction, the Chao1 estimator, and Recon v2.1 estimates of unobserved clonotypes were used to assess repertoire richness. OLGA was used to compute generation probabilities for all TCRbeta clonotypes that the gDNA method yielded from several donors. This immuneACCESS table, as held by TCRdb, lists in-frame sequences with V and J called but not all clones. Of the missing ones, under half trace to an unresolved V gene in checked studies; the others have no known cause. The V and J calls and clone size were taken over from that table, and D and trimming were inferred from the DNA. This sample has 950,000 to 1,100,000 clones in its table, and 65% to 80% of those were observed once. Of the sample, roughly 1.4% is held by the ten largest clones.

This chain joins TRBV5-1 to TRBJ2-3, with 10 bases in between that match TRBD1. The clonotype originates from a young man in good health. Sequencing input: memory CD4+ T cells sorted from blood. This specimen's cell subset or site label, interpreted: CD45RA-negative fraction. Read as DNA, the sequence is TGCGCCACCCGGGACAGGGGCCAACACACAGATACGCAGTATTTT. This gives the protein CATRDRGQHTDTQYF. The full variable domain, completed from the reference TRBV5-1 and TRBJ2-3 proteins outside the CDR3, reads KAGVTQTPRYLIKTRGQQVTLSCSPISGHRSVSWYQQTPGQGLQFLFEYFSETQRNKGNFPGRFSGRQFSNSRSEMNVSTLELGDSALYLCATRDRGQHTDTQYFGPGTRLTVL.